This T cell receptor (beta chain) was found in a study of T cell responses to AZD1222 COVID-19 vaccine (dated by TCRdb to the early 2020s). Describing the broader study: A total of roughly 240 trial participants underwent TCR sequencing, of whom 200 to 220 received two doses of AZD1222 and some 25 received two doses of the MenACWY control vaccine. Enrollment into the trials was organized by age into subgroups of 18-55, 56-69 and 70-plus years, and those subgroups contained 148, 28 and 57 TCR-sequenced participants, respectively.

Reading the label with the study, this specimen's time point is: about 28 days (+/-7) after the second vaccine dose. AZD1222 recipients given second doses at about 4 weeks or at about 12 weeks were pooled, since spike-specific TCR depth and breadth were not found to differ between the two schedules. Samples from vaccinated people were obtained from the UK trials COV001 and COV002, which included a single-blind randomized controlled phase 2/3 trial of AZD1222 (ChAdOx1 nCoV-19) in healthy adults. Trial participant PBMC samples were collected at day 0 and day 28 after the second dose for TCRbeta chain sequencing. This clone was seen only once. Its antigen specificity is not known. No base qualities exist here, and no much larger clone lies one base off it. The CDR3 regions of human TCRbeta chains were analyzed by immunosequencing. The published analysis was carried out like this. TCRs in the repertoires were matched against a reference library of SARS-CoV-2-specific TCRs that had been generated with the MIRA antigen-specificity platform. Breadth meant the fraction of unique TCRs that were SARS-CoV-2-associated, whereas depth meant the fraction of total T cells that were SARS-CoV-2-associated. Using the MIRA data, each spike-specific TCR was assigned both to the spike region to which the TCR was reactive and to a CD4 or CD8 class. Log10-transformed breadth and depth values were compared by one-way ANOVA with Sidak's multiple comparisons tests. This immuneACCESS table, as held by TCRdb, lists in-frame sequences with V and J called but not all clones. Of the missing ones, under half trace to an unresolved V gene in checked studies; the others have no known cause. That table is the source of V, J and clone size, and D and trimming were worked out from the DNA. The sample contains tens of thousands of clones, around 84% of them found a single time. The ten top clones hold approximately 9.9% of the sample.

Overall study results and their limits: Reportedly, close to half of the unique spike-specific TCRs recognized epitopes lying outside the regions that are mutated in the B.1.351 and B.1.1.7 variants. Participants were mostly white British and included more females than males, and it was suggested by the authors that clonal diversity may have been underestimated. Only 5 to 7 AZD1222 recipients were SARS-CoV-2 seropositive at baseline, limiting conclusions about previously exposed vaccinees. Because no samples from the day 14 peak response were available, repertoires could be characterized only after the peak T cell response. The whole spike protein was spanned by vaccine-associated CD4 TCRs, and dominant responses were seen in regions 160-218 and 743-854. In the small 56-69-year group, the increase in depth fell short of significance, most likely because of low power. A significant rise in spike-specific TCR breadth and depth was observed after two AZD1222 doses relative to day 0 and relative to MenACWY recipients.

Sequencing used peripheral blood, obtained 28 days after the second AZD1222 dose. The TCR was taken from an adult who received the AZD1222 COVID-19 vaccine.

The sequence in DNA is TGTGCCAGCAGCCAAGGAACGTTGGGGAGCTTTAATGAAAAACTGTTTTTT. Its translation is CASSQGTLGSFNEKLFF. The sequence links TRBV4-2 to TRBJ1-4, with no confidently assigned D gene. Based on the germline V gene, the CDR1 and CDR2 sequences are LGHNA and YNFKEQ. From the cysteine up to the phenylalanine, the CDR3 has a length of 17 residues. The CDR3 DNA has 51 bases and is translated from base 1. The V and J ends are trimmed by 1 base and 4 bases, leaving 16 bases between them.